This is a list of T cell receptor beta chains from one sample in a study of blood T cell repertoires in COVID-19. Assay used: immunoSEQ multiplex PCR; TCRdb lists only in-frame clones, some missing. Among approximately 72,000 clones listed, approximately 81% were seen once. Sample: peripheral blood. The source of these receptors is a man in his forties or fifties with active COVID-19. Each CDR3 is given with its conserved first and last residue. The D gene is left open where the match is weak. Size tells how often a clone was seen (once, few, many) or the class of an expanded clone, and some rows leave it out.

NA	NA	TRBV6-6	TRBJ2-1	CASTRWGQYNEQFF	TGTGCCAGCACTCGGTGGGGGCAATACAATGAGCAGTTCTTC
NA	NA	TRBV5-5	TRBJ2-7	CASRLSYEQYF	TGTGCCAGCAGACTCTCTTACGAGCAGTACTTC
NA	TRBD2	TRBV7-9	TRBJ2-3	CASSPNGGSSDTQYF	TGTGCCAGCAGCCCCAACGGCGGGAGTTCAGATACGCAGTATTTT
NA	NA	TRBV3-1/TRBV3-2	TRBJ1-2	CASFGRGGQRYGYTF	TGTGCCAGCTTTGGGCGTGGGGGCCAACGCTATGGCTACACCTTC
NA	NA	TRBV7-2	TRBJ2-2	CASSFLSWTSNTGELFF	TGTGCCAGCAGCTTTCTCTCATGGACATCGAACACCGGGGAGCTGTTTTTT
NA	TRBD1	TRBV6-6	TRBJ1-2	CASSSLDRVRDGYTF	TGTGCCAGCAGTTCCTTAGACAGGGTACGGGATGGCTACACCTTC
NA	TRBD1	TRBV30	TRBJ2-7	CACGTAYEQYF	TGTGCCTGCGGGACAGCCTACGAGCAGTACTTC
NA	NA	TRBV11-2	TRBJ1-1	CASSYGITEAFF	TGTGCCAGCAGCTACGGGATAACTGAAGCTTTCTTT
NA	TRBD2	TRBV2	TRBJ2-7	CASARQGLAAYEQYF	TGTGCCAGCGCCCGACAAGGCCTAGCGGCTTACGAGCAGTACTTC
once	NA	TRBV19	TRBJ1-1	CASSIDPRDSNTEAFF	TGTGCCAGTAGTATAGATCCTCGGGATTCGAACACTGAAGCTTTCTTT
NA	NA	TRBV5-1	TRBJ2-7	CASSFRGQPSYEQYF	TGCGCCAGCAGCTTCAGGGGCCAACCATCCTACGAGCAGTACTTC
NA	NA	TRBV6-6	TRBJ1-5	CASSYSEGWQPQHF	TGTGCCAGCAGTTACTCGGAGGGTTGGCAGCCCCAGCATTTT
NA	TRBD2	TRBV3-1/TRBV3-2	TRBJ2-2	CASSQNPSGASNTGELFF	TGTGCCAGCAGCCAAAACCCTAGCGGGGCGTCGAACACCGGGGAGCTGTTTTTT
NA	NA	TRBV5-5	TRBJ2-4	CASSRSLRDIQYF	TGTGCCAGCAGCCGGTCCCTGAGGGACATTCAGTACTTC
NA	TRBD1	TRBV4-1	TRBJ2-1	CASSRTGTGNYNEQFF	TGCGCCAGCAGCCGAACCGGGACAGGCAATTACAATGAGCAGTTCTTC
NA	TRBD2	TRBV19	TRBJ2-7	CASSNAGLASEQYF	TGTGCCAGTAGTAACGCGGGACTAGCGAGCGAGCAGTACTTC
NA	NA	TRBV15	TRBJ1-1	CATSRGSTEGRAFF	TGTGCCACCAGCAGAGGAAGCACGGAGGGCCGAGCTTTCTTT
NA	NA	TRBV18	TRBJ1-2	CASSPAVEVNYGYTF	TGTGCCAGCTCCCCTGCCGTGGAGGTAAACTATGGCTACACCTTC
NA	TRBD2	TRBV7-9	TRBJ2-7	CASTLHLAGTNYEQYF	TGTGCCAGCACCCTACACTTAGCGGGAACCAACTACGAGCAGTACTTC
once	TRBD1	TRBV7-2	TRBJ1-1	CASSRTGGVWNTEAFF	TGTGCCAGCAGTCGGACAGGGGGGGTGTGGAACACTGAAGCTTTCTTT
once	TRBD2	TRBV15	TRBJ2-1	CATSREGLAGGNEQFF	TGTGCCACCAGCAGAGAGGGACTAGCGGGGGGAAATGAGCAGTTCTTC
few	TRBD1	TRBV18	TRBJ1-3	CASSKTGGLNTIYF	TGTGCCAGCTCAAAGACAGGGGGCTTAAACACCATATATTTT
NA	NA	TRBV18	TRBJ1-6	CASSPDGPSPLHF	TGTGCCAGCTCACCAGATGGGCCATCACCCCTCCACTTT
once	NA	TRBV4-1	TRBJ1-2	CASSQGGGAGITTFYGYTF	TGCGCCAGCAGCCAAGGGGGTGGCGCGGGAATAACGACCTTCTATGGCTACACCTTC
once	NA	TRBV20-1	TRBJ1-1	CSARLYTEAFF	TGCAGTGCGAGGCTTTACACTGAAGCTTTCTTT
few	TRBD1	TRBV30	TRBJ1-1	CAWRGQGVAEAFF	TGTGCCTGGAGGGGACAGGGGGTGGCTGAAGCTTTCTTT
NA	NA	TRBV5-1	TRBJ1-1	CASRQGSEAFF	TGCGCCAGCAGGCAGGGCTCTGAAGCTTTCTTT
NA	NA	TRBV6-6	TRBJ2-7	CASSYLFYEQYF	TGTGCCAGCAGTTACTTATTTTACGAGCAGTACTTC
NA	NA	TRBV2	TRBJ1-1	CASSLQGSTEAFF	TGTGCCAGCAGCTTACAGGGTAGCACTGAAGCTTTCTTT
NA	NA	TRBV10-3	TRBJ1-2	CAISEQGRGNYGYTF	TGTGCCATCAGTGAACAGGGACGCGGGAACTATGGCTACACCTTC
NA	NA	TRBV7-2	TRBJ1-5	CASSLASTVSNQPQHF	TGTGCCAGCAGCTTAGCGTCGACAGTTAGCAATCAGCCCCAGCATTTT
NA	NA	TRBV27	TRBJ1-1	CASSLKGGTEAFF	TGTGCCAGCAGTTTAAAGGGAGGCACTGAAGCTTTCTTT
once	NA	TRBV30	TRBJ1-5	CAWSEGGMIGNQPQHF	TGTGCCTGGAGTGAGGGGGGGATGATTGGCAATCAGCCCCAGCATTTT
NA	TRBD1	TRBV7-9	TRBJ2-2	CASTPWTGNTGELFF	TGTGCCAGCACCCCCTGGACAGGGAACACCGGGGAGCTGTTTTTT
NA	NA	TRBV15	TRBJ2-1	CATSRVAASYNEQFF	TGTGCCACCAGCAGAGTTGCGGCCTCCTACAATGAGCAGTTCTTC
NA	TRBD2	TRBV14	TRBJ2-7	CASSREVHRGGAYEQYF	TGTGCCAGCAGCCGAGAAGTTCACCGGGGGGGGGCGTACGAGCAGTACTTC
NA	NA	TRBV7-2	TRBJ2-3	CASGSGDTQYF	TGTGCCAGCGGATCAGGGGATACGCAGTATTTT
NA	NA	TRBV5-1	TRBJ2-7	CASSLGGSGYEQYF	TGCGCCAGCAGCTTGGGGGGTTCAGGGTACGAGCAGTACTTC
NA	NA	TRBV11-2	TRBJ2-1	CASSLRGGGNEQFF	TGTGCCAGCAGCTTGCGTGGCGGTGGGAATGAGCAGTTCTTC
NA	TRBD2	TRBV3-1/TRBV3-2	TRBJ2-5	CAIKGPRLAGGSRETQYF	TGTGCCATCAAAGGCCCGAGACTAGCGGGGGGGTCACGAGAGACCCAGTACTTC
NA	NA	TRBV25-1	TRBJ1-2	CASSRGGRSGYTF	TGTGCCAGCAGCAGGGGAGGGAGGTCTGGCTACACCTTC